A single sample gave rise to the 10 T cell receptor beta chains below, sequenced in a study of blood T cell repertoires in COVID-19. Profiling relied on immunoSEQ multiplex PCR, and the TCRdb table lists in-frame clones only, not all of them. The sample includes more than 95,000 clones, approximately 85% of them seen just once. Sequenced input: peripheral blood. The source of these receptors is a man aged 55 to 70 with acute or convalescent COVID-19.

There are a few counts of this clone. The chain uses TRBV6-1 and TRBJ2-7; a possible D gene is TRBD1 (5 bases). V was clipped by 2 bases and J by 2 bases, with 19 bases between them. Germline V gene data show CDR1 as MNHNS and CDR2 as SASEGT. This CDR3 has 17 amino acids. CDR3 sequence reads: CASSEPLAGLFTYEQYF. The DNA of the CDR3 is TGTGCCAGCAGTGAACCCCTGGCAGGGCTTTTTACCTACGAGCAGTACTTC.

This sequence joins TRBV6-5 and TRBJ1-1; 7 bases match TRBD1. The ends lost 6 bases at V and 11 bases at J; junction bases unmatched: 9. The length of the CDR3 is 12 residues. The V gene's germline CDR1 is MNHEY and CDR2 SVGAGI. The CDR3 here is CASRALRGVAFF. The CDR3 DNA sequence: TGTGCCAGCAGGGCACTCAGGGGGGTTGCTTTCTTT.

The CDR3 spells CASSVSTAGVSGNTIYF. The CDR3 DNA follows: TGTGCCAGCAGTGTGAGCACCGCGGGCGTCTCTGGAAACACCATATATTTT. The chain links TRBV6-1 to TRBJ1-3, with D unresolved. The V end was cut by 4 bases, the J end by 0 bases, with 16 bases between. Germline V CDR1 and CDR2: MNHNS, SASEGT. The CDR3 runs 17 residues.

This chain connects TRBV5-4 to TRBJ1-6; TRBD1 is a possible D gene (6 bases). The germline V gene encodes CDR1 SGHNT and CDR2 YYREEE (reference sequence). Trimming took 1 base from V and 9 from J, leaving 14 bases between them. The CDR3 sequence is 15 residues long. The chain's CDR3 is CASSLKQGEGSPLHF. In DNA form, the CDR3 reads TGTGCCAGCAGCTTGAAACAGGGTGAGGGTTCACCCCTCCACTTT.

The CDR3 DNA sequence: TGTGCCAGCAGTGACAGGGGATCCGGGGAGCTGTTTTTT. Protein: CASSDRGSGELFF. The V gene is TRBV6-4, the J gene TRBJ2-2; the D gene is possibly TRBD1 (5 bases). Germline CDR1 and CDR2: MRHNA and SNTAGT. The CDR3 spans 13 residues. The V end was cut by 2 bases, the J end by 6 bases, with 7 bases between.

The chain couples TRBV12-3 or TRBV12-4 to TRBJ2-5, with unresolved D. Trimming shortened V by 1 base and J by 3 bases, and 3 bases separated the two germline ends. The CDR3 contains 12 residues. This CDR3 is CASSLVEETQYF. The CDR3 DNA is TGTGCCAGCAGTTTAGTCGAAGAGACCCAGTACTTC.

This rearrangement joins TRBV4-3 to TRBJ2-3, with D possibly matching TRBD2 (5 bases). V was cut by 0 bases and J by 0 bases, with 10 bases left in between. This CDR3 region has 16 residues. The germline gives CDR1 LGHNA, CDR2 YSLEER. The CDR3 reads CASSQDGPGSTDTQYF. For the CDR3, the DNA is TGCGCCAGCAGCCAAGATGGGCCGGGGAGCACAGATACGCAGTATTTT.

The chain employs TRBV9 and TRBJ1-1; D is perhaps TRBD1 (5 bases). The germline V gene has CDR1 SGDLS and CDR2 YYNGEE. Trimming removed 4 bases from V and 5 bases from J, with 12 bases in between. The CDR3 is 13 residues long. As DNA, the CDR3 is TGTGCCAGCAGCTCATGGGGGGGTACTGAAGCTTTCTTT. Protein sequence: CASSSWGGTEAFF. Full variable domain (missing parts from reference TRBV9 and TRBJ1-1): DSGVTQTPKHLITATGQRVTLRCSPRSGDLSVYWYQQSLDQGLQFLIQYYNGEERAKGNILERFSAQQFPDLHSELNLSSLELGDSALYFCASSSWGGTEAFFGQGTRLTVV.

This clone showed up just a few times. The genes are TRBV5-1 and TRBJ1-1; maybe TRBD1 (6 bases). Germline assignment: CDR1 SGHRS and CDR2 YFSETQ. Trimming pared 4 bases from V and 2 bases from J, leaving 18 bases between. This CDR3 region has 16 residues. The CDR3 loop reads CASSRNPGTSNTEAFF. The CDR3 DNA is TGCGCCAGCAGCAGAAACCCCGGGACAAGTAACACTGAAGCTTTCTTT.

The rearrangement uses TRBV5-1 and TRBJ1-1; tentative D call: TRBD1 (5 bases). This CDR3 comprises 15 residues. The ends were cut back, 8 bases at V and 1 base at J, with 18 bases in the middle. From germline, CDR1 is SGHRS and CDR2 YFSETQ. The DNA for the CDR3 is TGCGCCAGTTGGGTCGTACCGGGGGGGAACACTGAAGCTTTCTTT. It yields the protein CASWVVPGGNTEAFF.